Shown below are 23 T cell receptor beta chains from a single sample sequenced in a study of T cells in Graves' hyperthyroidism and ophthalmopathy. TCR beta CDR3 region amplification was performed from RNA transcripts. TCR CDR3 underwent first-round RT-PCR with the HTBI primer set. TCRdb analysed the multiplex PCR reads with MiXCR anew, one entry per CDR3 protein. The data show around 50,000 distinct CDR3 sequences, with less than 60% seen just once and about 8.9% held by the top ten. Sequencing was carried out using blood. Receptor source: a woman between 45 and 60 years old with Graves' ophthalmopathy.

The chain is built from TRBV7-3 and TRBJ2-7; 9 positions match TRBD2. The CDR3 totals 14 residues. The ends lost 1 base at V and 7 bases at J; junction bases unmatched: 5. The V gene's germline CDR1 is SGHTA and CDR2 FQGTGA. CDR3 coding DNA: TGTGCCAGCAGCTTAATTGTTAGCGGGAGTGAGCAGTACTTC. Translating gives CASSLIVSGSEQYF.

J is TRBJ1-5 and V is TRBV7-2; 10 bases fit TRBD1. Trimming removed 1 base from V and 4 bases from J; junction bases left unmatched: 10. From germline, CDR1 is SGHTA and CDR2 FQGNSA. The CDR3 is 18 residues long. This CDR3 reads CASSLEPGQGRLNQPQHF. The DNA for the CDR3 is TGTGCCAGCAGCTTAGAACCGGGACAGGGGAGACTAAATCAGCCCCAGCATTTT.

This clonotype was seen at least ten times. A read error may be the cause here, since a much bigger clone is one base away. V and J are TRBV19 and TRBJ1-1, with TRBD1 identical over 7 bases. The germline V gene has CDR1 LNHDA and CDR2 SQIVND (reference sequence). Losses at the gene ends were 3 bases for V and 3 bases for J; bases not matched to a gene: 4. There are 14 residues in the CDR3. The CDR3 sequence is CASSIQGDDTEAFF. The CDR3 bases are TGTGCCAGTAGTATCCAGGGGGACGACACTGAAGCTTTCTTT.

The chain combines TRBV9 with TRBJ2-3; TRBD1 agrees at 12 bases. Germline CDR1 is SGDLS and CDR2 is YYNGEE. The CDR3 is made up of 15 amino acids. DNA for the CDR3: TGTGCTAGAGATCGGGACAGGGGGCAGGCAGATACGCAGTATTTT. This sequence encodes CARDRDRGQADTQYF.

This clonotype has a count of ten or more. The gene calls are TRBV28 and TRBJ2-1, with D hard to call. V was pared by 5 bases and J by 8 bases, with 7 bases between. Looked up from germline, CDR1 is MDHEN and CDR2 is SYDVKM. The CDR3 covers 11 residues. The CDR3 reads CASSRPDEQFF. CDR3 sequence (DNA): TGTGCCAGCAGTCGCCCAGATGAGCAGTTCTTC.

The CDR3 loop is CATSDPGLAGINEQFF. CDR3 in DNA: TGTGCCACCAGTGATCCGGGACTAGCGGGGATCAATGAGCAGTTCTTC. V is TRBV24-1 and J is TRBJ2-1, with 13 nucleotides matching TRBD2. This CDR3 is built from 16 residues. J gave up 6 bases and V 3 bases, and 4 bases lay outside the gene matches. Germline-derived CDR1 and CDR2 are KGHDR and SFDVKD.

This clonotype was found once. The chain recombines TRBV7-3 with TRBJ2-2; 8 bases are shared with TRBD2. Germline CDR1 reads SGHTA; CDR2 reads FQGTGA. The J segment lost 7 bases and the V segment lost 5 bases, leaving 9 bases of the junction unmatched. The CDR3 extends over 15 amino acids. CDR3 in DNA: TGTGCCAGCAGCGAGACTAGCGCCGGACTCGGGGAGCTGTTTTTT. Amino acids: CASSETSAGLGELFF.

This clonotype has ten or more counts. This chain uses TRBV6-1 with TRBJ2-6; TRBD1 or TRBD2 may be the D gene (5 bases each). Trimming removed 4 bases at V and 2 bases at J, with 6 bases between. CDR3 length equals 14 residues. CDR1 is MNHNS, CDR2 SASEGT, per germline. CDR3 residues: CASSGGPGANVLTF. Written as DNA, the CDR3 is TGTGCCAGCAGTGGGGGACCTGGGGCCAACGTCCTGACTTTC.

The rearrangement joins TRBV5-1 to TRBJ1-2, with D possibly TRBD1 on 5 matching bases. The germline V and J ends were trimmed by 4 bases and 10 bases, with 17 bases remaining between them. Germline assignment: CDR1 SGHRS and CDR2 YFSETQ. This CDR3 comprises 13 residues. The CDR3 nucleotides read TGCGCCAGCAGCCTTGCTGGGGGGGAGGCCTACACCTTC. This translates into CASSLAGGEAYTF.

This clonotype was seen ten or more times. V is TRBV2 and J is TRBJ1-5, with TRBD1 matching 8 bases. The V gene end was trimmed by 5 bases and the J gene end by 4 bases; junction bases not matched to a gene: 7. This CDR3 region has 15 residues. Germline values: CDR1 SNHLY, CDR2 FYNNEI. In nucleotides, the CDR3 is TGTGCCAGCAGTATAGGACAGGGTTATAATCAGCCCCAGCATTTT. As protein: CASSIGQGYNQPQHF. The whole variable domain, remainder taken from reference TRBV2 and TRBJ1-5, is EPEVTQTPSHQVTQMGQEVILRCVPISNHLYFYWYRQILGQKVEFLVSFYNNEISEKSEIFDDQFSVERPDGSNFTLKIRSTKLEDSAMYFCASSIGQGYNQPQHFGDGTRLSIL.

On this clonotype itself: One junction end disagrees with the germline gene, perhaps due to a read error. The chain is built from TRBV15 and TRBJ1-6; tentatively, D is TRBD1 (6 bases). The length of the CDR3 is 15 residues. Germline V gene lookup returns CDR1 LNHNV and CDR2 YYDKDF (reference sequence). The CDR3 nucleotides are TGCGCCACAACCGCCCGGCCAGGGGACAATTCACCCCTCCACTTT. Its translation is CATTARPGDNSPLHF.

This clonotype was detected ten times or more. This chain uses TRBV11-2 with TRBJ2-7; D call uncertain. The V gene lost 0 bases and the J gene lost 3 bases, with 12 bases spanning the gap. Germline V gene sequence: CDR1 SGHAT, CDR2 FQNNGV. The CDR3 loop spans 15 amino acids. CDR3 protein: CASSLEVATGYEQYF. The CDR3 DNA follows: TGTGCCAGCAGCTTAGAGGTCGCGACGGGCTACGAGCAGTACTTC. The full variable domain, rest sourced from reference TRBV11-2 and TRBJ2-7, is EAGVAQSPRYKIIEKRQSVAFWCNPISGHATLYWYQQILGQGPKLLIQFQNNGVVDDSQLPKDRFSAERLKGVDSTLKIQPAKLEDSAVYLCASSLEVATGYEQYFGPGTRLTVT.

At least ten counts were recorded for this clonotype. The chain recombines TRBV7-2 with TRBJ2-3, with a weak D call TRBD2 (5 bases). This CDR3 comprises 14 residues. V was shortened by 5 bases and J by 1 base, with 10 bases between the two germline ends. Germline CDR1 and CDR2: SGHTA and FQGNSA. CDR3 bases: TGTGCCAGCAGCGGGAGTTGGGGCACAGATACGCAGTATTTT. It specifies CASSGSWGTDTQYF.

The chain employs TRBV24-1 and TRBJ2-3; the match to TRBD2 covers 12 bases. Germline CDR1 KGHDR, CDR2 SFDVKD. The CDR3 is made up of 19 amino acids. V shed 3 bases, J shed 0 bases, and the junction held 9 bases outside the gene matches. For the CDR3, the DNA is TGTGCCACCAGTGATCGTCGCCTAGCGGGGGGGCCTAGCACAGATACGCAGTATTTT. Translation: CATSDRRLAGGPSTDTQYF.

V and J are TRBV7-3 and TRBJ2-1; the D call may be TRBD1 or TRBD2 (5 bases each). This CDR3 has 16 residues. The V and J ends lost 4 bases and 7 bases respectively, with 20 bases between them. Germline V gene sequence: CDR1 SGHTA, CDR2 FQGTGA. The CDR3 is CASSSRTGGIRNEQFF. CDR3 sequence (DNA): TGTGCCAGCAGCTCCCGGACTGGGGGAATAAGGAATGAGCAGTTCTTC.

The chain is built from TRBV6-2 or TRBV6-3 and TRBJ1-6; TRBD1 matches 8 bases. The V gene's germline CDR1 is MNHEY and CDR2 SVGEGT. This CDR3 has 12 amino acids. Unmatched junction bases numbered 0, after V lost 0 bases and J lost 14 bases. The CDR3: CASSYSTGALHF. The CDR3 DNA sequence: TGTGCCAGCAGTTACTCGACAGGGGCCCTCCACTTT.

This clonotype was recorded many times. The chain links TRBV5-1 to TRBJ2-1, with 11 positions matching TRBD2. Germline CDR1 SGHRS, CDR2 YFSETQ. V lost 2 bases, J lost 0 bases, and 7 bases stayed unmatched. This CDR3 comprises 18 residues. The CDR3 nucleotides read TGCGCCAGCAGCTTTGGACTAGCGGGCTACAGCTCCTACAATGAGCAGTTCTTC. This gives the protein CASSFGLAGYSSYNEQFF.

The CDR3 nucleotides read TGTGCCAGCTCACCGAAAACCCCGGGACAGGGGCATAATTCACCCCTCCACTTT. Translation gives CASSPKTPGQGHNSPLHF. The V call is TRBV24-1, the J call TRBJ1-6, with TRBD1 identical over 10 bases. The CDR3 is 18 residues long. After removal of 11 bases from V and 5 bases from J, the junction contained 17 bases not matched to a gene. The germline V gene has CDR1 KGHDR and CDR2 SFDVKD.

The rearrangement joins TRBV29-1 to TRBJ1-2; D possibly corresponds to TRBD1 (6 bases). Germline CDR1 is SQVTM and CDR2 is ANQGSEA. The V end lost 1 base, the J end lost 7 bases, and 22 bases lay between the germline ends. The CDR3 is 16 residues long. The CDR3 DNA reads TGCAGCGTTGAAGTTTGGGCTCAGGCAGGGGTTCCTGGCTACACCTTC. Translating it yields CSVEVWAQAGVPGYTF. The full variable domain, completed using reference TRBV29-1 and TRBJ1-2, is SAVISQKPSRDICQRGTSLTIQCQVDSQVTMMFWYRQQPGQSLTLIATANQGSEATYESGFVIDKFPISRPNLTFSTLTVSNMSPEDSSIYLCSVEVWAQAGVPGYTFGSGTRLTVV.

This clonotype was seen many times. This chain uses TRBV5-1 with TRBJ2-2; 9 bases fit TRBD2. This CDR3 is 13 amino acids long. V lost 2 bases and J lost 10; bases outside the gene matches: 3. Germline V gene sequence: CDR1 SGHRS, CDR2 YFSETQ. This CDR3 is CASSFLAGEELFF. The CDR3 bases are TGCGCCAGCAGCTTTTTAGCGGGGGAGGAGCTGTTTTTT.

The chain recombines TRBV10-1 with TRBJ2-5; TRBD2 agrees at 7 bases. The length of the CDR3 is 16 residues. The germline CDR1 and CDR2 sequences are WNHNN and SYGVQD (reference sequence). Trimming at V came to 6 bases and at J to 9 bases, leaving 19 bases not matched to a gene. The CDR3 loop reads CASSPSRGVASEAQYF. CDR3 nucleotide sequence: TGCGCCAGCAGCCCCTCCCGGGGGGTGGCGTCGGAGGCCCAGTACTTC.

In DNA form, the CDR3 reads TGTGCCAGCAAAGGGAACCACGAGCAGTACTTC. It translates to CASKGNHEQYF. The rearrangement links TRBV2 to TRBJ2-7; D call uncertain. The CDR3 is 11 residues long. CDR1 is SNHLY, CDR2 FYNNEI, per germline. Deletions cut 7 bases from V and 5 bases from J, with 9 bases between.

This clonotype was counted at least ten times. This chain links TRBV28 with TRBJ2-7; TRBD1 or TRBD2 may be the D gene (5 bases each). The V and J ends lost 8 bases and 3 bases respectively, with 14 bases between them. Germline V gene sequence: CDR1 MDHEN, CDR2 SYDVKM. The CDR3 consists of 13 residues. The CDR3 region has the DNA TGTGCCAGCCAAGTCGGGGCCCGCTACGAGCAGTACTTC. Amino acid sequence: CASQVGARYEQYF.